The text below deals with one T cell receptor (beta chain). V shed 7 bases and J 5 bases; nucleotides not matched to a gene: 9. Germline CDR1 and CDR2: SQVTM and ANQGSEA. CDR3 size: 14 residues. Vbeta (60) and Jbeta (13) primers were used in the PCR. Assay used: immunoSEQ multiplex PCR; TCRdb lists only in-frame clones, some missing. The profile shows about 150,000 clones, around 80% of them singletons. Nominally healthy donors were sampled, though unrecorded immune exposures were likely. The data originate from a study of cytomegalovirus exposure and HLA in healthy donors. The TCR comes from a man under 40 in good health and CMV-seropositive. The V call is TRBV29-1, the J call TRBJ2-2; TRBD1 matches 8 bases. The sequencing sample was made of PBMCs. DNA for the CDR3: TGCAGCGGTAGTCCCGGGACAGGTACCGGGGAGCTGTTTTTT. Its translation: CSGSPGTGTGELFF.